This TCR beta chain was sequenced during a study of response to subunit inactivated influenza vaccine. Trimming left V 4 bases short and J 0 bases short, with 10 bases between. Germline V lookup: CDR1 SGHRS, CDR2 YFSETQ. This CDR3 spans 15 amino acids. Study-wide findings and caveats: Authors suggested seasonal influenza vaccinations each recruit few new T cells.

About this clonotype: Its antigen is still unknown.

TCRdb re-called the RT-PCR reads with MiXCR, one entry per CDR3 protein. The sample comprises fewer than 750,000 distinct CDR3 sequences, about 14% of which are singletons, and approximately 10% rests with the top ten. The receptor was isolated from a man between 50 and 59 years old who received an inactivated influenza vaccine. The specimen comprised PBMCs from blood, sampled 12 days after vaccination. This sequence joins TRBV5-1 and TRBJ1-4; D gene uncertain. In DNA, the CDR3 is TGCGCCAGCAGCCCTACAAAGGCAACTAATGAAAAACTGTTTTTT. It specifies CASSPTKATNEKLFF.